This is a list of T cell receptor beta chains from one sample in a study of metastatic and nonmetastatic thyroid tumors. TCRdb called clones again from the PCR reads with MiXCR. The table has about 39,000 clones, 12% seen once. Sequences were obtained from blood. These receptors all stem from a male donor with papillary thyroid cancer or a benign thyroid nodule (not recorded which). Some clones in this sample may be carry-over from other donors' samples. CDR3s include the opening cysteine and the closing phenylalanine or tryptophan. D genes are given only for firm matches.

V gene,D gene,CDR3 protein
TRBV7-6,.,CASSDLRRGPLYNEQFF
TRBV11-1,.,CASTPNGNYGYTF
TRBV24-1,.,CATSESGTSGNEQFF
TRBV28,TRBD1,CASSRASTGDGAKNIQYF
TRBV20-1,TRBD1,CSALQGSAGYTF
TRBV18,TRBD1,CASSLRQGGTYNSPLHF
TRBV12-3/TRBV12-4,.,CASSSAYGHYF
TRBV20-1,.,CSARLSSGFEPYEQYF
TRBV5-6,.,CASSLGGAWGYTF
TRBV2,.,CASSAQGTNEKLFF
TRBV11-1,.,CASSLAGAGRVAYEQHF
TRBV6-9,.,CASSYFGSLGSLDMLNTEAFF
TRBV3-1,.,CASSQDTGSYGYTF
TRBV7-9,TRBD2,CASSLAPSGQETQYF
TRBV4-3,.,CASSQEGGGYPLFF
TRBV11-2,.,CASSFPAGMHEQYF
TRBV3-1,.,CASSQDLGHGELFF
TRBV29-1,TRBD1,CSVAGTGHSYEQYF
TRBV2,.,CASSEEVGPQHF
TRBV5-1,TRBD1,CASSLGTGAQETQYF
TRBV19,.,CASSTQGGGRKNIQYF
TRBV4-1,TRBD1,CASSQPAGGRGGYTF
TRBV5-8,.,CASSLGRAANEKLFF
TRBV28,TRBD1,CASRGGTDSTNEKLFF
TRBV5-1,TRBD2,CASSLTSGRETQYF
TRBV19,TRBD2,CASSTRDYGNEQFF
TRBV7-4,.,CASRGVSYEQYF
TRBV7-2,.,CASSLGHRKEKLFF
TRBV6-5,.,CASSYSMAATDGYTF
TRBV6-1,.,CASSERPMEAFF
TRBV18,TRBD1,CASSRGTVGNTIYF
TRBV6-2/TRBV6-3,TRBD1,CASSYGTVIVMNTEAFF